This TCR beta chain appears in the sequencing data of a study of CD8+ T cells in alopecia areata. Study background: Treated patients swallowed 5 to 10 mg of oral tofacitinib twice daily. Regarding the study as a whole: In blood and scalp, many expanded lesional clones persisted during tofacitinib.

TCR sequencing used cDNA made by reverse transcription of extracted RNA. Clones were sequenced by immunoSEQ multiplex PCR, and TCRdb holds only the in-frame ones, with some missing. The table includes 200,000 or so clones, 58% detected once. Trimming removed 1 base from V and 5 bases from J, with 9 bases in between. Germline V CDR1 and CDR2: LNHNV, YYDKDF (reference sequence). This CDR3 region has 14 residues. Treatment of the sample: oral pan-JAK inhibitor, 5-10 mg twice daily. Punch biopsies of lesional scalp, plus peripheral blood, were taken from alopecia areata patients. About this clone: Its cognate antigen is unknown.

This clonotype was sampled from a human donor with alopecia areata. The gene calls are TRBV15 and TRBJ2-4; possible D gene TRBD1, 5 bases. The specimen comprised CD4+ T cells sorted from blood, sampled at week 24, from a patient treated with tofacitinib. The CDR3 is CATSRVGAENIQYF. The CDR3 DNA reads as TGTGCCACCAGCAGAGTTGGGGCGGAAAACATTCAGTACTTC. The variable domain in full, with the rest retrieved from reference TRBV15 and TRBJ2-4, is DAMVIQNPRYQVTQFGKPVTLSCSQTLNHNVMYWYQQKSSQAPKLLFHYYDKDFNNEADTPDNFQSRRPNTSFCFLDIRSPGLGDTAMYLCATSRVGAENIQYFGAGTRLSVL.